This T cell receptor beta chain is from a study of T-cell reconstitution after alpha-beta-depleted transplantation in children. This clonotype showed up many times. Antigen specificity is unknown. Germline CDR1 MDHEN, CDR2 SYDVKM. V was clipped by 5 bases and J by 5 bases, with 30 bases between them. This CDR3 region has 19 residues. Broader study findings: Most T-cell counts and diversity one year after the transplant came from T cells that were newly produced.

Preparation of the TCRbeta library involved a method that used unique molecular identifiers. TCRdb re-derived calls from the PCR reads in MiXCR, one entry per CDR3 protein. There are 250,000 or so distinct CDR3 sequences in the sample; approximately 8.9% occur only once, and nearly 6.5% lies in the top ten. The rearrangement links TRBV28 to TRBJ1-1; D possibly corresponds to TRBD1 (5 bases). The sequence came from a male patient under 18 who had a stem cell transplant for acute lymphoblastic leukemia, so the T cells may come from the graft donor. The material sequenced was PBMCs, mostly from graft donor cells, taken 180 days after TCRalphabeta/CD19-depleted stem cell transplant. The DNA for the CDR3 is TGTGCCAGCAGTCATTCAATTTTTAACAGGAAAACTCGTCAGACTGAAGCTTTCTTT. This encodes CASSHSIFNRKTRQTEAFF.